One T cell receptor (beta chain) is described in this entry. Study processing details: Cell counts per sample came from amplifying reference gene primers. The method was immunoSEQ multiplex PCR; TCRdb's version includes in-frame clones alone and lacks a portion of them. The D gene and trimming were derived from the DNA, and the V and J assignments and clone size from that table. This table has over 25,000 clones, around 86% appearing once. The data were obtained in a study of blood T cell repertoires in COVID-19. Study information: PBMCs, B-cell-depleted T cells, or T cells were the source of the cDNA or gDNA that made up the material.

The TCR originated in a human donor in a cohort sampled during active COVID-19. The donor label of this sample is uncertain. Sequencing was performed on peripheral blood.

CDR3 DNA: TGTGCCAGCAGCCCCACCCGGGGATCTTTTATTGAGACCCAGTACTTC. This sequence encodes CASSPTRGSFIETQYF. This rearrangement joins TRBV11-2 to TRBJ2-5; D perhaps matches TRBD2 (5 bases). This CDR3 is 16 amino acids long. Germline CDR1 reads SGHAT; CDR2 reads FQNNGV. The V and J ends lost 5 bases and 5 bases respectively, with 21 bases between them.